The 21 T cell receptor beta chains below all came from one sample that was sequenced in a study of T cells in Graves' hyperthyroidism and ophthalmopathy. The TCR beta CDR3 regions underwent amplification using RNA transcripts as the source. The HTBI primer set drove a first-round RT-PCR of the TCR CDR3. TCRdb re-analysed the multiplex PCR reads in MiXCR, keeping a single row per CDR3 protein. The sample contains around 560,000 distinct CDR3 sequences, around 17% of which appear only once. The sequencing input was blood. These receptors all come from a woman aged 18-29 years with Graves' hyperthyroidism.

This clonotype was recorded at least ten times. The CDR3 loop is CASSLVGMNTEAFF. DNA for the CDR3: TGTGCCAGCAGCTTAGTGGGTATGAACACTGAAGCTTTCTTT. This chain links TRBV7-9 with TRBJ1-1; no clear D. Trimming shortened V by 1 base and J by 0 bases, and 6 bases separated the two germline ends. CDR1 SEHNR and CDR2 FQNEAQ come from the germline V gene (reference sequence). The CDR3 length is 14 residues.

Here the CDR3 DNA reads TGTGCCAGCAGTTTACTCCGGACAGGGGGAGAGACCCAGTACTTC. Residues: CASSLLRTGGETQYF. V usage is TRBV27 and J usage is TRBJ2-5, with 10 bases that match TRBD1. The germline V gene encodes CDR1 MNHEY and CDR2 SMNVEV (reference sequence). This CDR3 contains 15 residues. Losses at the gene ends were 2 bases for V and 4 bases for J; bases not matched to a gene: 4.

J is TRBJ1-2 and V is TRBV29-1, with 7 bases identical to TRBD1. The junction had 8 bases not matched to a gene; V was cut back by 6 bases and J by 4 bases. The CDR3 has 13 amino acids. The germline V gene encodes CDR1 SQVTM and CDR2 ANQGSEA. CDR3 nucleotide sequence: TGCAGCGTCCCAGACAGGGAGGGCTATGGCTACACCTTC. Protein sequence: CSVPDREGYGYTF. The whole variable domain, filled in from reference TRBV29-1 and TRBJ1-2, reads SAVISQKPSRDICQRGTSLTIQCQVDSQVTMMFWYRQQPGQSLTLIATANQGSEATYESGFVIDKFPISRPNLTFSTLTVSNMSPEDSSIYLCSVPDREGYGYTFGSGTRLTVV.

The chain joins TRBV4-3 to TRBJ2-3; 10 nucleotides agree with TRBD2. V lost 0 bases and J lost 1; bases outside the gene matches: 1. The CDR3 is 16 amino acids. The germline V gene encodes CDR1 LGHNA and CDR2 YSLEER. The CDR3 protein is CASSQEAGGRTDTQYF. In DNA, the CDR3 is TGCGCCAGCAGCCAAGAAGCGGGGGGGCGCACAGATACGCAGTATTTT.

The chain employs TRBV5-5 and TRBJ1-3, with 8 positions matching TRBD1. Germline CDR1 is SGHKS and CDR2 is YYEKEE (reference sequence). The V gene end was trimmed by 2 bases and the J gene end by 3 bases; junction bases not matched to a gene: 10. This CDR3 region has 17 residues. The CDR3 spells CASSFRFGTGVGNTIYF. DNA of the CDR3: TGTGCCAGCAGCTTTCGTTTTGGGACAGGCGTTGGAAACACCATATATTTT.

There are many counts of this clonotype. CDR3 nucleotides: TGTGCCAGCAGCGGACTAGCGGGGGTCAATGAGCAGTTCTTC. Translating gives CASSGLAGVNEQFF. The chain joins TRBV3-1 to TRBJ2-1; 13 nucleotides match TRBD2. CDR3 length equals 14 residues. V lost 5 bases to trimming and J lost 6 bases; unmatched junction nucleotides: 1. Germline-derived CDR1 and CDR2 are LGHDT and YNNKEL (reference sequence).

The V and J genes are TRBV2 and TRBJ2-7, with 12 bases lining up with TRBD2. The CDR3 has 14 residues. Germline CDR1 and CDR2: SNHLY and FYNNEI. V lost 7 bases to trimming and J lost 3 bases; unmatched junction nucleotides: 4. CDR3 sequence (DNA): TGTGCCAGCAAAGCGGGACTAGCGGGCTACGAGCAGTACTTC. Translated: CASKAGLAGYEQYF.

This clonotype was observed a few times. The genes are TRBV7-2 and TRBJ2-7, with TRBD1 matching 10 bases. The CDR3 is made up of 15 amino acids. The V gene end was trimmed by 5 bases and the J gene end by 4 bases; junction bases not matched to a gene: 8. The germline gives CDR1 SGHTA, CDR2 FQGNSA. The CDR3 DNA is TGTGCCAGCAGCCAGACCGGGACAGGGGAGTACGAGCAGTACTTC. Translating it yields CASSQTGTGEYEQYF. The full variable domain, completed using reference TRBV7-2 and TRBJ2-7, is GAGVSQSPSNKVTEKGKDVELRCDPISGHTALYWYRQSLGQGLEFLIYFQGNSAPDKSGLPSDRFSAERTGGSVSTLTIQRTQQEDSAVYLCASSQTGTGEYEQYFGPGTRLTVT.

The V call is TRBV11-1, the J call TRBJ1-2; tentative D call: TRBD1 (5 bases). V was cut by 2 bases and J by 4 bases, with 11 bases left in between. CDR1 is SGHAT and CDR2 is FQDESV in the germline V gene (reference sequence). The CDR3 is made up of 14 amino acids. The CDR3 region is CASSLWDGPYGYTF. The CDR3 DNA sequence: TGTGCCAGCAGCTTATGGGACGGACCCTATGGCTACACCTTC. The variable domain in full, completed from reference TRBV11-1 and TRBJ1-2, reads EAEVAQSPRYKITEKSQAVAFWCDPISGHATLYWYRQILGQGPELLVQFQDESVVDDSQLPKDRFSAERLKGVDSTLKIQPAELGDSAMYLCASSLWDGPYGYTFGSGTRLTVV.

This clonotype was picked up many times. The chain uses TRBV12-3 or TRBV12-4 and TRBJ1-5, with TRBD1 as a possible D gene (5 bases). The CDR3 length is 15 residues. Trimming pared 7 bases from V and 2 bases from J, leaving 15 bases between. DNA for the CDR3: TGTGCCAGCAAATGGGGTCGGGACGGCAATCAGCCCCAGCATTTT. As protein: CASKWGRDGNQPQHF.

This clonotype was counted many times. The genes are TRBV12-3 or TRBV12-4 and TRBJ2-1, with 7 positions matching TRBD2. This CDR3 region has 14 residues. V was pared by 3 bases and J by 8 bases, with 7 bases of the junction left unmatched. CDR3 nucleotide sequence: TGTGCCAGCAGTTTCCGACTAGCTTCGGATGAGCAGTTCTTC. Translation gives CASSFRLASDEQFF.

This clonotype was detected a few times. The J gene is TRBJ2-1, the V gene TRBV7-9; 7 positions match TRBD2. The germline V gene encodes CDR1 SEHNR and CDR2 FQNEAQ (reference sequence). The CDR3 loop spans 16 amino acids. Trimming removed 4 bases from V and 4 bases from J; junction bases left unmatched: 10. CDR3 coding DNA: TGTGCCAGCAGCTCCATGGGGGGGACTACTTACAATGAGCAGTTCTTC. Amino acids: CASSSMGGTTYNEQFF.

This rearrangement joins TRBV7-2 to TRBJ1-4, with D possibly matching TRBD1 (5 bases). Germline V gives CDR1 SGHTA, CDR2 FQGNSA. The length of the CDR3 is 15 residues. Trimming left V 1 base short and J 8 bases short, with 14 bases between. The CDR3 here is CASSLGGGLGEKLFF. The CDR3 DNA is TGTGCCAGCAGCTTAGGTGGGGGTTTGGGGGAAAAACTGTTTTTT.

This clonotype was seen a few times. V and J are TRBV5-1 and TRBJ2-1; TRBD2 is a possible D gene (6 bases). CDR1 SGHRS and CDR2 YFSETQ come from the germline V gene. The CDR3 is 16 amino acids. Trimming shortened V by 4 bases and J by 4 bases, and 18 bases separated the two germline ends. The CDR3 spells CASSLDGTGTYNEQFF. In DNA, the CDR3 is TGCGCCAGCAGCCTAGACGGGACTGGGACGTACAATGAGCAGTTCTTC.

This clonotype was seen ten or more times. This chain uses TRBV20-1 with TRBJ2-7; 7 nucleotides match TRBD1. Germline values: CDR1 DFQATT, CDR2 SNEGSKA (reference sequence). V gave up 6 bases and J gave up 3 bases; unmatched junction bases: 5. The CDR3 length is 12 residues. This chain's CDR3 is CSATGQLYEQYF. DNA of the CDR3: TGCAGTGCCACGGGACAGCTCTACGAGCAGTACTTC.

This clonotype was found many times. The V call is TRBV16, the J call TRBJ1-2; D not certain. V was clipped by 4 bases and J by 1 base, with 10 bases between them. CDR3 length equals 14 residues. CDR1 and CDR2 from the germline V gene are KGHSY and FQNENV. CDR3 coding DNA: TGTGCCAGCAGCCTTCAACACGATAACTATGGCTACACCTTC. It specifies CASSLQHDNYGYTF.

Concerning this clonotype itself: With a much larger clone just one base away, this may be a read error. The rearrangement joins TRBV28 to TRBJ2-7, with 7 bases matching TRBD2. Germline loops: CDR1 MDHEN, CDR2 SYDVKM. The CDR3 length is 12 residues. With 6 bases clipped from V and 7 bases from J, the junction kept 6 bases outside the gene matches. CDR3 nucleotides: TGTGCCAGCAGACTCTGGGAGGGAGAGCAGTACTTC. Translated: CASRLWEGEQYF.

V usage is TRBV28 and J usage is TRBJ1-5; 7 nucleotides line up with TRBD1. Germline CDR1 is MDHEN and CDR2 is SYDVKM. CDR3 length: 16 residues. V shed 1 base, J shed 7 bases, and the junction held 10 bases outside the gene matches. CDR3 coding DNA: TGTGCCAGCAGTTTATATCAGGGGGTGGTGGCCCAGCCCCAGCATTTT. The encoded protein is CASSLYQGVVAQPQHF.

This clonotype occurred many times. J is TRBJ1-2 and V is TRBV28, with D possibly being TRBD1 (6 bases). Between the trimmed V and J ends, which lost 5 bases and 8 bases, there was a span of 12 bases. This CDR3 contains 12 residues. Germline V lookup: CDR1 MDHEN, CDR2 SYDVKM. The CDR3 sequence: CASSHRRGGYTF. In DNA form, the CDR3 reads TGTGCCAGCAGTCATAGAAGGGGGGGCTACACCTTC.

This clonotype was observed a few times. This chain joins TRBV29-1 and TRBJ1-1; D is possibly TRBD1 (5 bases). Germline CDR1 SQVTM, CDR2 ANQGSEA. Trimming stripped 8 bases from V and 3 bases from J, with 16 bases between. The CDR3 length is 13 residues. The CDR3 nucleotides are TGCAGCACCCGACAGACACCCTACACTGAAGCTTTCTTT. Translating gives CSTRQTPYTEAFF. Full variable domain (missing parts from reference TRBV29-1 and TRBJ1-1): SAVISQKPSRDICQRGTSLTIQCQVDSQVTMMFWYRQQPGQSLTLIATANQGSEATYESGFVIDKFPISRPNLTFSTLTVSNMSPEDSSIYLCSTRQTPYTEAFFGQGTRLTVV.

This clonotype was counted between two and nine times. This may arise from a read error, as a much more abundant clone is one base away. The conserved closing phenylalanine or tryptophan is absent in this CDR3, likely reflecting a read error. The CDR3 reads CASSSGADTQYL. The CDR3 coding sequence is TGTGCCAGCAGTTCGGGGGCAGATACGCAGTATCTT. The V call is TRBV27, the J call TRBJ2-3, with a possible D match to TRBD2 (6 bases). Germline CDR1 reads MNHEY; CDR2 reads SMNVEV (reference sequence). The CDR3 loop spans 12 amino acids. Trimming left V 4 bases short and J 4 bases short, with 6 bases between.